These T cell receptor beta chains were read from a single sample in a study of vaccination and CD4 T cells after COVID-19. These receptors' targets are unknown. TCRdb reprocessed the PCR reads with MiXCR, giving one entry per CDR3 protein. The sample carries tens of thousands of distinct CDR3 sequences, 67% recorded once. The specimen comprised CD4+ T cells from blood, cultured in vitro, sampled after SARS-CoV-2 vaccination. The receptor set was obtained from a human donor who received a COVID-19 vaccine. CDR3s include the opening cysteine and the closing phenylalanine or tryptophan. D genes are given only for firm matches. Some rows mark clone size as missing; the rest say once, few, many or name a class of expanded clone.

-	-	TRBV15	TRBJ2-2	CATSRAHGYEELFF	TGTGCCACCAGCAGAGCACACGGGTACGAGGAGCTGTTTTTT
-	TRBD2	TRBV5-1	TRBJ2-5	CASSGGLAEFVQETQYF	TGCGCCAGCAGCGGGGGACTAGCGGAGTTCGTCCAAGAGACCCAGTACTTC
-	TRBD1	TRBV20-1	TRBJ1-6	CSARDPTGASNSPLHF	TGCAGTGCTAGAGATCCGACAGGGGCTTCTAATTCACCCCTCCACTTT
-	-	TRBV18	TRBJ2-1	CASSPRVGNEQFF	TGTGCCAGCTCACCACGGGTGGGGAATGAGCAGTTCTTC
-	-	TRBV7-9	TRBJ1-6	CASSLVGGVNSPLHF	TGTGCCAGCAGCTTAGTAGGGGGAGTGAATTCACCCCTCCACTTT
-	TRBD1	TRBV20-1	TRBJ1-1	CSAITGGVNTEAFF	TGCAGTGCAATCACAGGGGGCGTGAACACTGAAGCTTTCTTT
-	-	TRBV19	TRBJ1-4	CASSISDLGEKLFF	TGTGCCAGTAGTATATCGGACCTCGGTGAAAAACTGTTTTTT
-	-	TRBV20-1	TRBJ2-3	CSARWTDGSGTQYF	TGCAGTGCTAGGTGGACAGACGGGTCGGGTACGCAGTATTTT
-	TRBD1	TRBV9	TRBJ1-2	CASSTRTGWFNYGYTF	TGTGCCAGCAGCACTCGGACAGGCTGGTTTAACTATGGCTACACCTTC
few	-	TRBV30	TRBJ1-5	CAWDLGGNQPQHF	TGTGCCTGGGACCTTGGGGGGAATCAGCCCCAGCATTTT
-	-	TRBV21-1	TRBJ2-5	CASSKAPAGGRETQYF	TGTGCCAGCAGCAAAGCCCCTGCGGGGGGGCGAGAGACCCAGTACTTC
-	-	TRBV6-4	TRBJ1-1	CASSLRQDETEAFF	TGTGCCAGCTCCTTGAGACAGGATGAAACTGAAGCTTTCTTT
-	TRBD1	TRBV19	TRBJ1-6	CAGTSGTGRNSPLHF	TGTGCCGGTACCTCCGGGACAGGGCGGAATTCACCCCTCCACTTT
-	-	TRBV12-3/TRBV12-4	TRBJ1-6	CASTRVGGRSSYNSPLHF	TGTGCCAGCACTAGAGTCGGGGGGCGAAGCTCCTATAATTCACCCCTCCACTTT
-	TRBD2	TRBV6-1	TRBJ2-7	CASSERSGGVYEQYF	TGTGCCAGCAGTGAAAGGAGCGGGGGAGTCTACGAGCAGTACTTC
-	TRBD1	TRBV11-3	TRBJ2-2	CASSPGTAGELFF	TGTGCCAGCAGCCCAGGGACAGCCGGGGAGCTGTTTTTT
-	TRBD1	TRBV20-1	TRBJ2-5	CSASTDRGAQETQYF	TGCAGTGCTAGTACCGACAGGGGGGCACAAGAGACCCAGTACTTC
few	TRBD1	TRBV10-3	TRBJ1-2	CAISVEGQGVNGYTF	TGTGCCATCAGTGTTGAGGGACAGGGTGTGAATGGCTACACCTTC
-	-	TRBV20-1	TRBJ1-2	CSASGGRNYGYTF	TGCAGTGCTAGCGGAGGCCGAAACTATGGCTACACCTTC
-	TRBD2	TRBV19	TRBJ2-3	CASSRTSVSTDTQYF	TGTGCCAGTAGCAGGACTAGCGTCAGCACAGATACGCAGTATTTT
-	-	TRBV11-2	TRBJ2-5	CASSWDKETQYF	TGTGCCAGCAGCTGGGACAAAGAGACCCAGTACTTC
-	-	TRBV12-3/TRBV12-4	TRBJ1-2	CASSKNRVDRNDGYTF	TGTGCCAGCAGTAAAAACAGGGTAGATCGGAACGATGGCTACACCTTC
once	TRBD2	TRBV6-5	TRBJ2-7	CASSYSSGGASEQYF	TGTGCCAGCAGTTACTCTAGCGGGGGGGCCTCCGAGCAGTACTTC
-	TRBD2	TRBV19	TRBJ2-1	CASSPTFRASGGLVVQFF	TGTGCCAGTAGTCCAACCTTTAGGGCTAGCGGGGGTCTTGTCGTGCAGTTCTTC
few	-	TRBV30	TRBJ1-1	CAWIIYRVGGTEAFF	TGTGCCTGGATTATTTACAGGGTAGGGGGAACTGAAGCTTTCTTT
-	TRBD1	TRBV6-1	TRBJ2-1	CASSELPQGVGNEQFF	TGTGCCAGCAGTGAACTTCCACAGGGGGTAGGTAATGAGCAGTTCTTC
few	-	TRBV15	TRBJ1-3	CATSRNYFRGRSGNTIYF	TGTGCCACCAGCAGGAACTATTTCCGGGGCCGTTCTGGAAACACCATATATTTT
few	-	TRBV28	TRBJ2-7	CASSFGRTYEQYF	TGTGCCAGCAGTTTTGGGCGAACCTACGAGCAGTACTTC
few	-	TRBV20-1	TRBJ2-4	CSATGGGGNIQYF	TGCAGTGCTACTGGGGGTGGAGGAAACATTCAGTACTTC
-	-	TRBV10-3	TRBJ1-2	CAISESGRFYGYTF	TGTGCCATCAGTGAGTCGGGCAGATTCTATGGCTACACCTTC
-	TRBD1	TRBV19	TRBJ1-6	CASSIGTGGSPLHF	TGTGCCAGTAGTATTGGGACAGGGGGCTCACCCCTCCACTTT
-	-	TRBV6-1	TRBJ2-3	CASSPVLGDTQYF	TGTGCCAGCAGTCCCGTTTTGGGGGATACGCAGTATTTT
-	TRBD1	TRBV24-1	TRBJ2-5	CATSDAGTEVNQYF	TGTGCCACCAGTGATGCCGGGACAGAGGTAAACCAGTACTTC
few	TRBD1	TRBV20-1	TRBJ1-1	CSARLGTGGDTEAFF	TGCAGTGCTAGACTGGGGACAGGGGGGGACACTGAAGCTTTCTTT
once	-	TRBV25-1	TRBJ2-3	CASSEYSPWGAGETASTDTQYF	TGTGCCAGCAGTGAATATTCCCCCTGGGGGGCGGGGGAGACCGCTAGCACAGATACGCAGTATTTT
-	TRBD1	TRBV6-1	TRBJ1-3	CASSHGQGMISGNTIYF	TGTGCCAGCAGCCACGGACAGGGCATGATCTCTGGAAACACCATATATTTT
once	-	TRBV29-1	TRBJ1-2	CSVRGSDGYTF	TGCAGCGTCAGGGGAAGTGATGGCTACACCTTC
-	TRBD2	TRBV20-1	TRBJ2-3	CSAGGGLAMTDTQYF	TGCAGTGCCGGAGGGGGACTAGCGATGACAGATACGCAGTATTTT
-	-	TRBV29-1	TRBJ1-2	CSVGRHGEANYGYTF	TGCAGCGTTGGGCGCCACGGAGAGGCTAACTATGGCTACACCTTC
-	-	TRBV12-3/TRBV12-4	TRBJ1-3	CASSPLTDSGNTIYF	TGTGCCAGCAGTCCCCTAACAGACTCTGGAAACACCATATATTTT
few	-	TRBV2	TRBJ1-1	CASSEAFRMNTEAFF	TGTGCCAGCAGTGAAGCGTTCCGGATGAACACTGAAGCTTTCTTT
-	TRBD2	TRBV27	TRBJ2-1	CATSGGGSSYNEQFF	TGTGCCACTAGCGGGGGGGGGAGCTCCTACAATGAGCAGTTCTTC
-	TRBD2	TRBV20-1	TRBJ2-1	CSAQALAGRDNEQFF	TGCAGTGCTCAAGCTTTAGCGGGGCGGGACAATGAGCAGTTCTTC
-	-	TRBV14	TRBJ1-5	CASSQGSLRMNQPQHF	TGTGCCAGCAGCCAAGGTTCACTTAGAATGAATCAGCCCCAGCATTTT
once	-	TRBV6-5	TRBJ2-3	CASSYQQGRTDTQYF	TGTGCCAGCAGTTACCAGCAGGGGAGGACAGATACGCAGTATTTT
-	TRBD1	TRBV7-9	TRBJ2-1	CASSPAVRDRRYNEQFF	TGTGCCAGCAGCCCTGCCGTCCGGGACAGGCGATACAATGAGCAGTTCTTC
-	TRBD2	TRBV20-1	TRBJ2-1	CSASPLAGEYNEQFF	TGCAGTGCTAGCCCACTAGCGGGTGAATACAATGAGCAGTTCTTC
-	-	TRBV6-5	TRBJ2-7	CASSLEGRTYEQYF	TGTGCCAGCAGTTTGGAGGGACGCACCTACGAGCAGTACTTC
few	-	TRBV6-2/TRBV6-3	TRBJ1-5	CASSWWGIMGNQPQHF	TGTGCCAGCAGTTGGTGGGGTATCATGGGCAATCAGCCCCAGCATTTT
-	TRBD1	TRBV30	TRBJ1-1	CAWSRAGGEAFF	TGTGCCTGGAGTCGCGCAGGGGGGGAAGCTTTCTTT
few	TRBD1	TRBV2	TRBJ2-4	CASSEIVGQGANIQYF	TGTGCCAGCAGTGAGATTGTTGGACAGGGGGCGAACATTCAGTACTTC
-	TRBD1	TRBV9	TRBJ1-2	CASSGGGDRGSGYTF	TGTGCCAGCAGCGGTGGTGGGGACAGGGGTTCTGGCTACACCTTC
-	TRBD1	TRBV7-9	TRBJ2-4	CASSGGQGAKNIQYF	TGTGCCAGCAGCGGTGGACAGGGAGCCAAAAACATTCAGTACTTC
-	-	TRBV19	TRBJ1-2	CATNRASSGYGYTF	TGCGCCACAAATAGGGCCTCTTCGGGCTATGGCTACACCTTC
-	TRBD1	TRBV15	TRBJ1-1	CATRGTGASTEAFF	TGTGCCACCAGGGGCACAGGGGCGAGTACTGAAGCTTTCTTT
few	-	TRBV7-2	TRBJ2-2	CASSQNSGVNTGELFF	TGTGCCAGCAGCCAAAACTCCGGGGTGAACACCGGGGAGCTGTTTTTT
once	TRBD1	TRBV6-1	TRBJ2-5	CASSGDQTTGYRETQYF	TGTGCCAGCAGTGGAGATCAAACGACAGGGTACCGGGAGACCCAGTACTTC
few	-	TRBV24-1	TRBJ1-6	CATSDSGEGGGNSPLHF	TGTGCCACCAGTGATTCGGGGGAGGGGGGAGGTAATTCACCCCTCCACTTT
-	TRBD1	TRBV5-1	TRBJ1-5	CASSLGTGKGQPQHF	TGCGCCAGCAGCTTAGGGACAGGGAAAGGACAGCCCCAGCATTTT